This T cell receptor (beta chain) was documented in a study of a mutant IDH1 vaccine in newly diagnosed glioma (dated by TCRdb to about 2021). With regard to the full study: Of the 25 to 35 patients who were treated, approximately 60% were male and around 40% were female, and the mean age was around 41 years. Before enrollment, patients had received standard therapy of radiotherapy alone, temozolomide alone, or radiochemotherapy with temozolomide; most received the combination. Peripheral blood samples were drawn at six visits, namely V03 (baseline), V05, V07, V10, V12 and V13. For exploratory analyses, longitudinal TCRB deep sequencing was carried out in 25 treated patients wherever samples were available. The research as a whole found: It was noted by the authors that analyses of patient blood samples could not be reproduced owing to sample limitations. Availability determined which PBMC samples were chosen for TCRB deep sequencing. Across multiple MHC alleles, vaccine-induced immune responses were seen in 90% to 95% of patients. No apparent relationship was observed between pseudoprogression and alterations in the top peripheral T cell clonotypes detected by TCRB sequencing.

The sample's time point label, in plain terms: baseline, week 1 (first vaccination visit). Sample treatment or condition, as interpreted from the label and publication: pre-vaccination baseline after standard-of-care therapy. Newly diagnosed WHO grade 3 or 4 IDH1-mutant astrocytomas showing loss of nuclear ATRX were present in the donors. The samples were drawn from NOA16, a multicentre, single-arm, open-label phase I trial in Germany that tested a mutant IDH1 peptide vaccine in humans for the first time. For immunogenicity testing, the blood drawn at visit V03 was used as the baseline sample. Genomic DNA for TCRB sequencing was isolated from EDTA blood with the DNeasy Blood and Tissue Kit. For this clone: Its antigen target is currently unknown. The input lacks base qualities; no much larger clone sits a single base away.

Taken from the germline V gene, the CDR1 and CDR2 loops are KGHSH and LQKENI. CDR3 length: 14 amino acids, cysteine to phenylalanine. CDR3 DNA is the only sequence kept; it has 42 bases, read in frame from the first base. V is pruned by 4 bases and J by 7 bases, leaving 9 bases of the junction without a gene match. Library construction relied on the immunoSEQ multiplex PCR assay. The hsTCRB Kit was used according to the manufacturer's protocol to amplify rearranged TCR beta chain sequences. An Illumina MiSeq was used to sequence the TCRB libraries. The paper's data handling went like this. The proprietary platform of the kit vendor was used for demultiplexing, trimming and gene mapping. TCRdb provides this immuneACCESS table in a form limited to in-frame rearrangements. Some clones are lacking; in checked studies, under half of them reflect an unresolved V gene, and why the rest are absent is not known. V, J and clone size are those of that table, while D and trimming were read from the DNA. The sample records approximately 100,000 clones, about 90% of which are singletons. The leading ten clones occupy roughly 0.61% of the sample.

Source: PBMCs, taken from a glioma patient treated with radiotherapy, temozolomide or both. The TCR sequence derives from a woman aged 50 to 60 with glioma. This receptor chain uses TRBV18 and TRBJ1-2, with 7 junctional bases fitting TRBD1. The DNA sequence reads TGTGCCAGCTCACTTGGGACAGCCCAGCCTGGCTACACCTTC. Its product reads: CASSLGTAQPGYTF.